Listed below are T cell receptor beta chains from one sample, sequenced in a study of T cells after yellow fever vaccination. TCRdb redid the calling of the 5' RACE reads with MiXCR, one entry per CDR3 protein. The sample has about 350,000 distinct CDR3 sequences; approximately 12% are singletons. Specimen: CD4+ T cells sorted from PBMCs, collected 15 days after the yellow fever booster vaccination. The receptors stem from a man between 18 and 29 years old who received the YFV17D yellow fever vaccine. Each CDR3 is given with its conserved first and last residue. Each record gives: J gene, D gene, clone size, V gene, CDR3 protein, CDR3 DNA. The D gene is left open where the match is weak. Where a row states a size, it is once, few, many or the class of an expanded clone; other rows omit it.

J: TRBJ2-7; D: TRBD2; size: NA; V: TRBV12-3/TRBV12-4; CDR3: CASSFGAGPTYEQYF; DNA: TGTGCCAGCAGTTTCGGAGCGGGGCCTACCTACGAGCAGTACTTC
J: TRBJ2-7; D: NA; size: few; V: TRBV4-2; CDR3: CASSQDKAGYEQYF; DNA: TGTGCCAGCAGCCAAGATAAGGCAGGCTACGAGCAGTACTTC
J: TRBJ2-3; D: NA; size: NA; V: TRBV5-1; CDR3: CASSSRPSSTDTQYF; DNA: TGCGCCAGCAGCAGTAGACCGTCTAGCACAGATACGCAGTATTTT
J: TRBJ2-3; D: NA; size: NA; V: TRBV19; CDR3: CASSSATPDTQYF; DNA: TGTGCCAGTAGTTCAGCCACCCCAGATACGCAGTATTTT
J: TRBJ2-1; D: NA; size: few; V: TRBV7-8; CDR3: CASSWVGANEQFF; DNA: TGTGCCAGCAGCTGGGTCGGTGCCAATGAGCAGTTCTTC
J: TRBJ2-2; D: NA; size: many; V: TRBV5-1; CDR3: CASSLRQGDLSPGELFF; DNA: TGCGCCAGCAGCCTCCGGCAGGGCGATTTGTCACCCGGGGAGCTGTTTTTT
J: TRBJ2-1; D: NA; size: NA; V: TRBV7-2; CDR3: CASSLGGVNEQFF; DNA: TGTGCCAGCAGCTTAGGCGGTGTCAATGAGCAGTTCTTC
J: TRBJ2-3; D: NA; size: few; V: TRBV5-1; CDR3: CASSLVLDTDTQYF; DNA: TGCGCCAGCAGCTTGGTACTCGACACAGATACGCAGTATTTT
J: TRBJ2-1; D: NA; size: NA; V: TRBV6-2/TRBV6-3; CDR3: CASRDVYNEQFF; DNA: TGTGCCAGCAGGGACGTATACAATGAGCAGTTCTTC
J: TRBJ2-5; D: TRBD2; size: few; V: TRBV6-2/TRBV6-3; CDR3: CASSYAAGDQETQYF; DNA: TGTGCCAGCAGTTACGCAGCGGGGGACCAAGAGACCCAGTACTTC
J: TRBJ2-3; D: TRBD2; size: many; V: TRBV29-1; CDR3: CSVGLASTDTQYF; DNA: TGCAGCGTTGGACTAGCGAGCACAGATACGCAGTATTTT
J: TRBJ1-6; D: NA; size: NA; V: TRBV5-8; CDR3: CASSWEAGGSPLHF; DNA: TGTGCCAGCAGCTGGGAAGCGGGAGGATCACCCCTCCACTTT
J: TRBJ1-1; D: NA; size: NA; V: TRBV6-5; CDR3: CASRQSGATEAFF; DNA: TGTGCCAGCCGTCAATCGGGGGCCACTGAAGCTTTCTTT
J: TRBJ1-5; D: NA; size: few; V: TRBV21-1; CDR3: CASSNRKALQPQHF; DNA: TGTGCCAGCAGCAATCGGAAAGCCCTACAGCCCCAGCATTTT
J: TRBJ2-2; D: NA; size: few; V: TRBV4-3; CDR3: CASSQGQNTGELFF; DNA: TGCGCCAGCAGCCAAGGCCAGAACACCGGGGAGCTGTTTTTT
J: TRBJ1-1; D: TRBD1; size: NA; V: TRBV7-9; CDR3: CASSLEGAWGSEAFF; DNA: TGTGCCAGCAGCCTAGAGGGGGCTTGGGGCTCTGAAGCTTTCTTT
J: TRBJ2-1; D: TRBD2; size: few; V: TRBV10-1; CDR3: CASSESGGANEQFF; DNA: TGCGCCAGCAGTGAAAGCGGGGGGGCCAATGAGCAGTTCTTC
J: TRBJ1-5; D: TRBD1; size: few; V: TRBV7-9; CDR3: CASSRTGLNQPQHF; DNA: TGTGCCAGCAGCCGGACAGGTCTCAATCAGCCCCAGCATTTT
J: TRBJ2-7; D: TRBD2; size: few; V: TRBV7-9; CDR3: CASSLHFGASGGDYEQYF; DNA: TGTGCCAGCAGCTTACACTTTGGCGCTAGCGGGGGGGACTACGAGCAGTACTTC
J: TRBJ2-5; D: NA; size: NA; V: TRBV15; CDR3: CATDQGRVQETQYF; DNA: TGTGCCACCGACCAGGGCAGAGTGCAAGAGACCCAGTACTTC
J: TRBJ2-6; D: NA; size: NA; V: TRBV27; CDR3: CASSLEGGTGANVLTF; DNA: TGTGCCAGCAGTTTGGAGGGGGGAACTGGGGCCAACGTCCTGACTTTC
J: TRBJ2-1; D: NA; size: NA; V: TRBV12-3/TRBV12-4; CDR3: CASSDHDPGSATYNEQFF; DNA: TGTGCCAGCAGTGACCACGATCCAGGTTCAGCGACCTACAATGAGCAGTTCTTC
J: TRBJ2-3; D: TRBD2; size: NA; V: TRBV5-1; CDR3: CASGKAGSTDTQYF; DNA: TGCGCCAGCGGAAAAGCGGGGAGCACAGATACGCAGTATTTT
J: TRBJ2-1; D: NA; size: few; V: TRBV4-1; CDR3: CASSQDRSGRSYNEQFF; DNA: TGCGCCAGCAGCCAAGATCGGTCGGGTCGCTCCTACAATGAGCAGTTCTTC
J: TRBJ1-3; D: NA; size: NA; V: TRBV4-1; CDR3: CASSQAEAAAGNTIYF; DNA: TGCGCCAGCAGCCAAGCGGAGGCAGCAGCTGGAAACACCATATATTTT
J: TRBJ1-4; D: TRBD1; size: few; V: TRBV4-1; CDR3: CASSHHRGSLFF; DNA: TGCGCCAGCAGCCATCACAGGGGTTCGTTGTTTTTT
J: TRBJ2-2; D: NA; size: many; V: TRBV5-4; CDR3: CASSLIATGELFF; DNA: TGTGCCAGCAGCTTGATAGCCACCGGGGAGCTGTTTTTT
J: TRBJ2-5; D: NA; size: many; V: TRBV6-5; CDR3: CASSSPPGEETQYF; DNA: TGTGCCAGCAGTTCCCCTCCGGGAGAAGAGACCCAGTACTTC
J: TRBJ1-2; D: NA; size: NA; V: TRBV12-3/TRBV12-4; CDR3: CASSLALRGIGQKLYGYTF; DNA: TGTGCCAGCAGTTTAGCTCTGAGGGGAATCGGTCAGAAGCTATATGGCTACACCTTC
J: TRBJ1-1; D: TRBD1; size: few; V: TRBV6-2/TRBV6-3; CDR3: CASSYTGEGAFF; DNA: TGTGCCAGCAGTTACACAGGGGAGGGAGCTTTCTTT
J: TRBJ2-5; D: NA; size: NA; V: TRBV12-5; CDR3: CASGHSGLVQYF; DNA: TGTGCTAGTGGTCACTCCGGACTCGTTCAGTACTTC
J: TRBJ1-5; D: NA; size: NA; V: TRBV20-1; CDR3: CSARISNQPQHF; DNA: TGCAGTGCTAGAATTAGCAATCAGCCCCAGCATTTT
J: TRBJ1-2; D: NA; size: NA; V: TRBV6-2/TRBV6-3; CDR3: CASSYWTESSDGYTF; DNA: TGTGCCAGCAGTTACTGGACGGAATCCTCAGATGGCTACACCTTC
J: TRBJ2-5; D: NA; size: NA; V: TRBV10-2; CDR3: CASRGTSGETQYF; DNA: TGCGCCAGCAGGGGGACCAGCGGGGAGACCCAGTACTTC
J: TRBJ2-3; D: NA; size: NA; V: TRBV2; CDR3: CASSQLGATDTQYF; DNA: TGTGCCAGCAGCCAATTGGGGGCCACAGATACGCAGTATTTT
J: TRBJ2-5; D: NA; size: few; V: TRBV20-1; CDR3: CSSVGGLQETQYF; DNA: TGCAGTAGTGTTGGCGGCCTCCAAGAGACCCAGTACTTC
J: TRBJ2-5; D: TRBD2; size: NA; V: TRBV5-1; CDR3: CASSWGLTSGGNTGETQYF; DNA: TGCGCCAGCAGCTGGGGGCTGACTAGCGGGGGAAACACCGGAGAGACCCAGTACTTC
J: TRBJ2-7; D: NA; size: few; V: TRBV5-1; CDR3: CASSLSIPVEQYF; DNA: TGCGCCAGCAGCCTATCGATCCCGGTCGAGCAGTACTTC
J: TRBJ1-6; D: TRBD1; size: NA; V: TRBV4-2; CDR3: CASSQGQGKGYNSPLHF; DNA: TGTGCCAGCAGCCAGGGACAGGGCAAGGGTTATAATTCACCCCTCCACTTT
J: TRBJ2-3; D: TRBD1; size: NA; V: TRBV5-1; CDR3: CASSLQGQEHNTQYF; DNA: TGCGCCAGCAGCTTACAAGGACAGGAGCACAATACGCAGTATTTT
J: TRBJ2-4; D: NA; size: NA; V: TRBV7-2; CDR3: CASINLSGAKNIQYF; DNA: TGTGCCAGCATCAACTTATCTGGGGCCAAAAACATTCAGTACTTC
J: TRBJ1-4; D: NA; size: NA; V: TRBV7-2; CDR3: CASSPRQGEKLFF; DNA: TGTGCCAGCAGCCCGCGGCAGGGCGAAAAACTGTTTTTT